A single sample is the source of the 29 T cell receptor beta chains below, sequenced in a study of T cell responses to AZD1222 COVID-19 vaccine. Sequencing was performed with immunoSEQ multiplex PCR; in TCRdb, only in-frame clones are kept and a portion is missing. The sample yields 50,000 to 65,000 clones, around nine tenths seen once. The sample consisted of peripheral blood, taken on day 0 of AZD1222 vaccination. The source is an adult in good health.

CDR3 in DNA: TGCGCCAGCAGCTTGGATGGAGGGCTGCTCTCTGGGGCCAACGTCCTGACTTTC. Protein: CASSLDGGLLSGANVLTF. This chain uses TRBV5-1 with TRBJ2-6; maybe TRBD2 (6 bases). The CDR3 spans 18 residues. Between the trimmed V and J ends, which lost 0 bases and 0 bases, there was a span of 13 bases. Germline CDR1 is SGHRS and CDR2 is YFSETQ. The full variable domain, its missing parts supplied by reference TRBV5-1 and TRBJ2-6, is KAGVTQTPRYLIKTRGQQVTLSCSPISGHRSVSWYQQTPGQGLQFLFEYFSETQRNKGNFPGRFSGRQFSNSRSEMNVSTLELGDSALYLCASSLDGGLLSGANVLTFGAGSRLTVL.

The J gene is TRBJ1-3, the V gene TRBV9; D possibly corresponds to TRBD1 (5 bases). There are 15 residues in the CDR3. Deletions cut 4 bases from V and 1 base from J, with 12 bases between. Germline-derived CDR1 and CDR2 are SGDLS and YYNGEE. CDR3 loop: CASSPTGESGNTIYF. CDR3 sequence (DNA): TGTGCCAGCAGCCCTACGGGGGAATCTGGAAACACCATATATTTT. The variable domain in full, with the rest retrieved from reference TRBV9 and TRBJ1-3, is DSGVTQTPKHLITATGQRVTLRCSPRSGDLSVYWYQQSLDQGLQFLIQYYNGEERAKGNILERFSAQQFPDLHSELNLSSLELGDSALYFCASSPTGESGNTIYFGEGSWLTVV.

V gene TRBV11-2 combines with J gene TRBJ1-3; weak D call: TRBD1 (6 bases). This CDR3 spans 14 amino acids. V gave up 2 bases and J gave up 4 bases, with 9 bases separating them. Germline V gives CDR1 SGHAT, CDR2 FQNNGV. The CDR3 region has the DNA TGTGCCAGCAGCTTAAGCACAGGGGGAAACACCATATATTTT. Translating it yields CASSLSTGGNTIYF.

V is TRBV7-2 and J is TRBJ2-3; D is undetermined. Trimming took 1 base from V and 8 from J, leaving 16 bases between them. The CDR3 totals 15 residues. CDR1 is SGHTA, CDR2 FQGNSA, per germline. The CDR3 bases are TGTGCCAGCAGCTTAGAACAGACGGGCGTGGGTACGCAGTATTTT. It encodes CASSLEQTGVGTQYF. The entire variable domain, with the rest obtained from reference TRBV7-2 and TRBJ2-3, is as follows: GAGVSQSPSNKVTEKGKDVELRCDPISGHTALYWYRQSLGQGLEFLIYFQGNSAPDKSGLPSDRFSAERTGGSVSTLTIQRTQQEDSAVYLCASSLEQTGVGTQYFGPGTRLTVL.

The genes are TRBV5-6 and TRBJ2-7; 10 bases agree with TRBD1. Germline V lookup: CDR1 SGHDT, CDR2 YYEEEE. The ends lost 3 bases at V and 4 bases at J; junction bases unmatched: 1. The CDR3 consists of 13 residues. The CDR3 spells CASSWDRGYEQYF. CDR3 coding DNA: TGTGCCAGCAGCTGGGACAGGGGTTACGAGCAGTACTTC.

This rearrangement joins TRBV10-1 to TRBJ2-1, with TRBD2 identical over 14 bases. J lost 1 base, V lost 2 bases, and 1 base had no gene match. The CDR3 spans 17 residues. CDR1 and CDR2 (germline): WNHNN, SYGVQD (reference sequence). CDR3 nucleotide sequence: TGCGCCAGCAGTGAGGGACTAGCGGGGGGTTCCTACAATGAGCAGTTCTTC. It encodes CASSEGLAGGSYNEQFF.

This chain connects TRBV20-1 to TRBJ2-3, with D tentatively TRBD2 (6 bases). V lost 3 bases to trimming and J lost 5 bases, with 21 bases between them. The CDR3 runs 16 residues. Per the germline V gene, CDR1 is DFQATT and CDR2 is SNEGSKA (reference sequence). CDR3 in DNA: TGCAGTGCTAGTTTCCCCACGGCGGGGCGTGGAGATACGCAGTATTTT. This sequence encodes CSASFPTAGRGDTQYF.

In its sample, this clone was seen once. This chain joins TRBV6-5 and TRBJ1-2; 7 positions match TRBD1. With 5 bases clipped from V and 3 bases from J, the junction kept 6 bases outside the gene matches. The germline V gene has CDR1 MNHEY and CDR2 SVGAGI. CDR3 length equals 14 residues. The CDR3 loop is CASSPRDSHYGYTF. CDR3 DNA sequence: TGTGCCAGCAGTCCCCGGGACAGCCACTATGGCTACACCTTC.

V and J are TRBV9 and TRBJ1-1, with 7 bases fitting TRBD1. CDR3 size: 14 residues. V was clipped by 6 bases and J by 2 bases; unmatched bases: 7. Germline V gene sequence: CDR1 SGDLS, CDR2 YYNGEE. The DNA of the CDR3 is TGTGCCAGCACCCCGGGGACAGATAACACTGAAGCTTTCTTT. This translates into CASTPGTDNTEAFF.

The V call is TRBV6-5, the J call TRBJ1-4; the D gene is possibly TRBD1 (5 bases). Germline V gene data show CDR1 as MNHEY and CDR2 as SVGAGI. The CDR3 is made up of 14 amino acids. The V and J ends lost 7 bases and 4 bases respectively, with 13 bases between them. The CDR3 coding sequence is TGTGCCAGCACGTCGGGGCAGGGTAATGAAAAACTGTTTTTT. Its translation is CASTSGQGNEKLFF.

V and J are TRBV27 and TRBJ1-1; D gene unclear. Germline-derived CDR1 and CDR2 are MNHEY and SMNVEV (reference sequence). V was trimmed by 6 bases and J by 1 base, leaving 12 bases between them. This CDR3 region has 14 residues. CDR3 nucleotide sequence: TGTGCCAGCAGCCTCAAGGCTGCGAACACTGAAGCTTTCTTT. Its translation is CASSLKAANTEAFF.

The chain employs TRBV3-1 (or the pseudogene TRBV3-2) and TRBJ2-5, with 9 bases lining up with TRBD2. The length of the CDR3 is 17 residues. CDR1 is LGHDT and CDR2 is YNNKEL in the germline V gene (reference sequence). J lost 5 bases, V lost 2 bases, and 12 bases had no gene match. The DNA for the CDR3 is TGTGCCAGCAGCCAATTCCCTAGCGGGGCCTCGGGTGAGACCCAGTACTTC. This translates into CASSQFPSGASGETQYF.

The chain carries TRBV2 and TRBJ2-1; D possibly matches TRBD1 or TRBD2 (5 bases each). Germline V gives CDR1 SNHLY, CDR2 FYNNEI. The CDR3 extends over 16 amino acids. The CDR3, as DNA: TGTGCTATCCGAAAGAGGGCAGGGCTATTCGTAAATGAGCAGTTCTTC. The encoded protein is CAIRKRAGLFVNEQFF.

The rearrangement joins TRBV6-5 to TRBJ1-1, with 8 bases matching TRBD1. Germline lookup yields CDR1 MNHEY and CDR2 SVGAGI. The J segment lost 7 bases and the V segment lost 7 bases, leaving 11 bases of the junction unmatched. The CDR3 covers 14 residues. The CDR3 is CASNQARGLGEAFF. The CDR3 DNA is TGTGCCAGCAATCAGGCCAGGGGGCTTGGTGAAGCTTTCTTT.

J is TRBJ2-3 and V is TRBV5-4; perhaps TRBD2 as D (5 bases). Trimming left V 2 bases short and J 0 bases short, with 7 bases between. This CDR3 comprises 14 residues. CDR1 and CDR2 from the germline V gene are SGHNT and YYREEE (reference sequence). CDR3 region: CASSLGGSTDTQYF. The CDR3 DNA reads as TGTGCCAGCAGCTTAGGAGGAAGCACAGATACGCAGTATTTT. The full variable domain, completed using reference TRBV5-4 and TRBJ2-3, is ETGVTQSPTHLIKTRGQQVTLRCSSQSGHNTVSWYQQALGQGPQFIFQYYREEENGRGNFPPRFSGLQFPNYSSELNVNALELDDSALYLCASSLGGSTDTQYFGPGTRLTVL.

The gene calls are TRBV7-9 and TRBJ1-1; D is undetermined. Trimming took 7 bases from V and 1 from J, leaving 4 bases between them. Looked up from germline, CDR1 is SEHNR and CDR2 is FQNEAQ (reference sequence). The CDR3 consists of 11 residues. The CDR3 nucleotides read TGTGCCAGCAATTCGAACACTGAAGCTTTCTTT. This translates into CASNSNTEAFF.

The CDR3 nucleotides read TGTGCCAGCAGCGGTACGGGACAATCCTACGAGCAGTACTTC. Translating it yields CASSGTGQSYEQYF. V and J are TRBV7-9 and TRBJ2-7; perhaps TRBD1 as D (6 bases). Germline CDR1 reads SEHNR; CDR2 reads FQNEAQ (reference sequence). The CDR3 loop spans 14 amino acids. The germline V and J ends were trimmed by 5 bases and 1 base, with 12 bases remaining between them.

CDR3 coding DNA: TGTGCCAGCAGCTCCGGACAGAACTATGGCTACACCTTC. It specifies CASSSGQNYGYTF. The V and J genes are TRBV7-2 and TRBJ1-2; possibly TRBD1 for D (6 bases). CDR3 length: 13 residues. Germline CDR1 SGHTA, CDR2 FQGNSA. V lost 4 bases, J lost 2 bases, and 8 bases lay in between.

This chain joins TRBV2 and TRBJ2-4; D is undetermined. Germline V gene lookup returns CDR1 SNHLY and CDR2 FYNNEI. Trimming stripped 4 bases from V and 6 bases from J, with 4 bases between. The CDR3 runs 11 residues. The CDR3 coding sequence is TGTGCCAGCAGTGGCCTAAACATTCAGTACTTC. This sequence encodes CASSGLNIQYF.

The V and J genes are TRBV19 and TRBJ1-1; TRBD1 aligns across 7 bases. Germline lookup yields CDR1 LNHDA and CDR2 SQIVND (reference sequence). V shed 3 bases, J shed 8 bases, and the junction held 12 bases outside the gene matches. This CDR3 has 15 residues. The CDR3 DNA is TGTGCCAGTAGTATGGCGCGGGGGCCGGACAGGGAAGCTTTCTTT. It is translated as CASSMARGPDREAFF.

The chain combines TRBV19 with TRBJ1-6; D may be TRBD1 (5 bases). V lost 4 bases and J 4 bases, leaving 14 bases between the germline ends. The CDR3 is 16 amino acids. Germline V gene sequence: CDR1 LNHDA, CDR2 SQIVND (reference sequence). Here the CDR3 DNA reads TGTGCCAGTAGTACCGACAGTTTTACTTATAATTCACCCCTCCACTTT. Translating it yields CASSTDSFTYNSPLHF.

This chain links TRBV3-1 (or the pseudogene TRBV3-2) with TRBJ1-5, with 9 nucleotides matching TRBD1. Germline V gene data show CDR1 as LGHDT and CDR2 as YNNKEL (reference sequence). V dropped 4 bases and J dropped 4; count of bases not matched to a gene: 5. This CDR3 has 15 residues. The CDR3 DNA reads as TGTGCCAGCAGCCCTACCGGGACAGGGAATCAGCCCCAGCATTTT. Translated, it gives CASSPTGTGNQPQHF.

V gene TRBV5-1 combines with J gene TRBJ1-3, with a weak D call TRBD1 (5 bases). The germline V gene encodes CDR1 SGHRS and CDR2 YFSETQ. Deletions cut 4 bases from V and 0 bases from J, with 11 bases between. This CDR3 region has 15 residues. For the CDR3, the DNA is TGCGCCAGCAGCCCCAGGACAAGCTCTGGAAACACCATATATTTT. Translating it yields CASSPRTSSGNTIYF.

This chain joins TRBV5-4 and TRBJ2-7; TRBD1 matches at 8 bases. The CDR3 sequence is 13 residues long. In germline, CDR1 is SGHNT, CDR2 YYREEE (reference sequence). With 0 bases clipped from V and 9 bases from J, the junction kept 5 bases outside the gene matches. The CDR3 DNA follows: TGTGCCAGCAGCTTGGCCGGGACAGGTTGGCAGTACTTC. It specifies CASSLAGTGWQYF. Full variable domain (missing parts from reference TRBV5-4 and TRBJ2-7): ETGVTQSPTHLIKTRGQQVTLRCSSQSGHNTVSWYQQALGQGPQFIFQYYREEENGRGNFPPRFSGLQFPNYSSELNVNALELDDSALYLCASSLAGTGWQYFGPGTRLTVT.

The V call is TRBV11-3, the J call TRBJ2-5, with 10 bases fitting TRBD1. Germline CDR1 and CDR2: SGHNT and YENEEA. J gave up 5 bases and V 5 bases, and 8 bases lay outside the gene matches. The length of the CDR3 is 15 residues. CDR3: CASSRTGGIWETQYF. DNA of the CDR3: TGTGCCAGCAGCAGGACAGGGGGAATTTGGGAGACCCAGTACTTC.

The chain couples TRBV6-5 to TRBJ2-7, with D unresolved. CDR1 and CDR2 from the germline V gene are MNHEY and SVGAGI. V lost 6 bases, J lost 4 bases, and 4 bases lay in between. This CDR3 region has 10 residues. In DNA, the CDR3 is TGTGCCAGCAGGGGTTACGAGCAGTACTTC. It specifies CASRGYEQYF.

The CDR3 DNA reads as TGTGCCAGTCGACTGGGAAACACCATATATTTT. This translates into CASRLGNTIYF. The chain couples TRBV2 to TRBJ1-3; D remains ambiguous. The germline V gene has CDR1 SNHLY and CDR2 FYNNEI. V was clipped by 9 bases and J by 4 bases, with 7 bases between them. This CDR3 has 11 residues. The full variable domain, with the rest looked up from reference TRBV2 and TRBJ1-3, is EPEVTQTPSHQVTQMGQEVILRCVPISNHLYFYWYRQILGQKVEFLVSFYNNEISEKSEIFDDQFSVERPDGSNFTLKIRSTKLEDSAMYFCASRLGNTIYFGEGSWLTVV.

The chain carries TRBV5-4 and TRBJ2-3; 11 bases align to TRBD2. The length of the CDR3 is 15 residues. Germline CDR1 SGHNT, CDR2 YYREEE (reference sequence). Losses at the gene ends were 3 bases for V and 3 bases for J; bases not matched to a gene: 3. The CDR3 is CASSYRLAGTDTQYF. The DNA of the CDR3 is TGTGCCAGCAGCTACAGACTAGCGGGAACAGATACGCAGTATTTT. The full variable domain, its missing parts supplied by reference TRBV5-4 and TRBJ2-3, is ETGVTQSPTHLIKTRGQQVTLRCSSQSGHNTVSWYQQALGQGPQFIFQYYREEENGRGNFPPRFSGLQFPNYSSELNVNALELDDSALYLCASSYRLAGTDTQYFGPGTRLTVL.

The CDR3 here is CASSDKGWAEAFF. DNA for the CDR3: TGCGCCAGCAGTGATAAAGGGTGGGCTGAAGCTTTCTTT. The chain combines TRBV10-2 with TRBJ1-1; D not certain. V was clipped by 3 bases and J by 6 bases, with 11 bases between them. CDR1 and CDR2 (germline): WSHSY, SAAADI. CDR3 size: 13 residues.